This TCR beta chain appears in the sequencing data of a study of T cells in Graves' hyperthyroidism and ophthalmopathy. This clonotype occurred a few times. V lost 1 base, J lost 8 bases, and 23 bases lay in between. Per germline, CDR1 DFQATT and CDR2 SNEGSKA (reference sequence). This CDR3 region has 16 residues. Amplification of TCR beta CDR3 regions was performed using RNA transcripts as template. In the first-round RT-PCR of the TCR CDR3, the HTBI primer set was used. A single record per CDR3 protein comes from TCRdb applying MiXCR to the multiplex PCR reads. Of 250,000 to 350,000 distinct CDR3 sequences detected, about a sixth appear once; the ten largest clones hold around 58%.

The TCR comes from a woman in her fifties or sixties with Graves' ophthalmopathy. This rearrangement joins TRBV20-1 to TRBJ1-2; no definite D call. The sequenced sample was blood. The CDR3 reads CSARGATREGLRGYTF. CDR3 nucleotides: TGCAGTGCTAGAGGGGCCACCCGCGAGGGTTTAAGAGGCTACACCTTC.